The TCR beta chain described here comes from a study of CD8 T cells in ankylosing spondylitis. Points from the study as a whole: Reportedly, disease-linked clones are significantly enriched in ankylosing spondylitis patients' matched synovial fluid. Clones linked with disease were CD8+ and fairly uncommon in the peripheral blood. Blood from ankylosing spondylitis patients appeared to carry a characteristic eight-variant TCR beta motif.

This clonotype was counted a few times. What it recognizes is unknown. Making the TCR beta libraries involved quantitative 5'-RACE with molecular barcodes. Using its own MiXCR run on the 5' RACE reads, TCRdb lists one record per CDR3 protein. The table includes roughly 700,000 distinct CDR3 sequences, roughly 19% detected once. This sequence originates from a male donor with ankylosing spondylitis. The sequencing sample was made of blood, either unsorted or a sorted T cell fraction (not recorded which).

This CDR3 is CASSQDPGQGTYEQYF. CDR3 DNA: TGCGCCAGCAGCCAGGACCCGGGACAGGGGACCTACGAGCAGTACTTC. V usage is TRBV4-3 and J usage is TRBJ2-7, with 10 bases fitting TRBD1. This CDR3 comprises 16 residues. CDR1 is LGHNA and CDR2 is YSLEER in the germline V gene. V lost 3 bases, J lost 2 bases, and 7 bases stayed unmatched.